Listed below are T cell receptor beta chains from one sample, sequenced in a study of control samples from healthy donors and cancer patients. TCRdb's table, derived via immunoSEQ multiplex PCR, lists solely in-frame clones and lacks some. In the table there are over 100,000 clones, roughly 90% of which are singletons. Sequencing used blood. The receptors stem from a woman in her 50s in good health. The CDR3 runs from the conserved cysteine through the conserved F or W. Each record gives: J gene, D gene, clone size, V gene, CDR3 protein, CDR3 DNA. The D gene is left open where the match is weak. Clone size, where shown, is once, few, many, or a class for clones that have expanded.

>TRBJ2-1|TRBD1|-|TRBV6-2/TRBV6-3
CASSSFTGGRLNYNEQFF
TGTGCCAGCAGTTCCTTTACAGGGGGCCGTTTGAACTACAATGAGCAGTTCTTC
>TRBJ1-1|TRBD1|-|TRBV7-2
CASSPDRVNTEAFF
TGTGCCAGCAGTCCGGACAGGGTGAACACTGAAGCTTTCTTT
>TRBJ1-1|-|-|TRBV14
CASSQERFRGLNTEAFF
TGTGCCAGCAGCCAAGAAAGATTCAGGGGATTGAACACTGAAGCTTTCTTT
>TRBJ1-2|-|-|TRBV19
CAISDLGGYTF
TGTGCCATTTCGGACCTAGGGGGCTACACCTTC
>TRBJ2-7|-|few|TRBV6-5
CASSPSSGTPYEQYF
TGTGCCAGCAGTCCTTCCTCCGGGACACCGTACGAGCAGTACTTC
>TRBJ2-1|-|-|TRBV9
CASSVDSGNYNEQFF
TGTGCCAGCAGCGTAGATTCAGGGAACTACAATGAGCAGTTCTTC
>TRBJ2-2|-|-|TRBV5-1
CASTTGVGELFF
TGCGCCAGCACCACGGGGGTCGGGGAGCTGTTTTTT
>TRBJ2-7|-|few|TRBV27
CASSLARGVAYEQYF
TGTGCCAGCAGTTTGGCCAGGGGCGTCGCCTACGAGCAGTACTTC
>TRBJ2-4|-|-|TRBV7-9
CASSLEGSGAKNIQYF
TGTGCCAGCAGCTTAGAGGGTAGCGGAGCCAAAAACATTCAGTACTTC
>TRBJ2-6|-|-|TRBV27
CASSASLTGANVLTF
TGTGCCAGCAGTGCCTCCTTGACTGGGGCCAACGTCCTGACTTTC